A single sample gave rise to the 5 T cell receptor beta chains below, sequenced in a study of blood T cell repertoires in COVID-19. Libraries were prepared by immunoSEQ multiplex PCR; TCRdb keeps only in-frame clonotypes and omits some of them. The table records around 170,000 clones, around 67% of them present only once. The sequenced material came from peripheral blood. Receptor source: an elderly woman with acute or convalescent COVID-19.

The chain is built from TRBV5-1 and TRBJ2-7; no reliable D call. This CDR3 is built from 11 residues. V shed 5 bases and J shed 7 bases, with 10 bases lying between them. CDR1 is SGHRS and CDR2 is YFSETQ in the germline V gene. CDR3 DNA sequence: TGCGCCAGCAGGTCGACTTGGGAGCAGTACTTC. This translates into CASRSTWEQYF.

This chain's CDR3 is CASSRGQGLSYEQYF. CDR3 coding DNA: TGTGCCAGCTCACGCGGACAGGGTCTCTCCTACGAGCAGTACTTC. The gene calls are TRBV18 and TRBJ2-7; 8 bases agree with TRBD1. J was trimmed by 0 bases and V by 4 bases; bases with no gene match: 5. The CDR3 extends over 15 amino acids. Germline V gene lookup returns CDR1 KGHSH and CDR2 LQKENI.

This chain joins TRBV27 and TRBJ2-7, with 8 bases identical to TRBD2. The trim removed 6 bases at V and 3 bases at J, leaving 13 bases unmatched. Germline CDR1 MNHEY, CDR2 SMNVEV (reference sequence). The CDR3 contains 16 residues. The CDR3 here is CASRPSAGLGFYEQYF. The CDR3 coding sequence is TGTGCCAGCAGACCTAGTGCGGGACTAGGATTCTACGAGCAGTACTTC.

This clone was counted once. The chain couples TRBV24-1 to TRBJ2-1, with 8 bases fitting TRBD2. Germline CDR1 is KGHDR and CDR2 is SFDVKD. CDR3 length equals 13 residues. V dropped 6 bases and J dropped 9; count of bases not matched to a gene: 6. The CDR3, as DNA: TGTGCCACCAGTAGCGGGAGTGTAGTTGAGCAGTTCTTC. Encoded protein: CATSSGSVVEQFF.

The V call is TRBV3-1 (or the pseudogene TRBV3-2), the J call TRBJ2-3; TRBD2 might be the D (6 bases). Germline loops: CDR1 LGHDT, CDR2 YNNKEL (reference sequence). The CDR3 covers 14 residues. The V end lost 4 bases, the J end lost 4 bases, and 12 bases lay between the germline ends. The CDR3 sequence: CASSRQTGADTQYF. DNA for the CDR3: TGTGCCAGCAGCCGACAGACGGGGGCAGATACGCAGTATTTT.